These 20 T cell receptor beta chains came from one sample sequenced in a study of blood T cell repertoires in COVID-19 (dated by TCRdb to about 2020). Library method: the immunoSEQ multiplex PCR assay. Held by TCRdb, this immuneACCESS table contains in-frame sequences only and omits some clones. Under half of the omission traces to an unresolved V gene where checked; the cause of the rest is unknown. The sample table lists tens of thousands of clones, roughly 82% of them with a count of one. Of the sample, 18% is held by the ten largest clones. What was sequenced was peripheral blood. These TCRs come from a human donor in a cohort sampled during active COVID-19.

The V and J genes are TRBV18 and TRBJ1-2; 12 positions match TRBD1. Per the germline V gene, CDR1 is KGHSH and CDR2 is LQKENI. The CDR3 extends over 16 amino acids. J lost 6 bases, V lost 1 base, and 6 bases had no gene match. The CDR3 spells CASSPLGQGAGDGYTF. CDR3 nucleotides: TGTGCCAGCTCACCACTGGGACAGGGGGCAGGTGATGGCTACACCTTC.

J is TRBJ2-7 and V is TRBV11-2; 7 nucleotides match TRBD1. V shed 1 base, J shed 0 bases, and the junction held 6 bases outside the gene matches. CDR3 length: 16 amino acids. Germline-derived CDR1 and CDR2 are SGHAT and FQNNGV. The CDR3 DNA reads TGTGCCAGCAGCTTAGTATTTGGGACAGTCTCCTACGAGCAGTACTTC. Protein product: CASSLVFGTVSYEQYF.

This clone was counted once. The chain's CDR3 is CASSSGTGAVDTQYF. CDR3 DNA sequence: TGTGCCAGCAGTTCCGGCACAGGGGCGGTGGATACGCAGTATTTT. The chain carries TRBV6-2 or TRBV6-3 and TRBJ2-3; 7 nucleotides line up with TRBD1. CDR1 MNHEY and CDR2 SVGEGT come from the germline V gene. This CDR3 region has 15 residues. V lost 4 bases and J lost 6; bases outside the gene matches: 10.

The chain uses TRBV5-1 and TRBJ2-5; 12 positions match TRBD2. This CDR3 region has 16 residues. J gave up 3 bases and V 0 bases, and 3 bases lay outside the gene matches. Germline-derived CDR1 and CDR2 are SGHRS and YFSETQ. The CDR3 region is CASSLGLAGVKETQYF. The CDR3 DNA is TGCGCCAGCAGCTTGGGACTAGCGGGGGTTAAAGAGACCCAGTACTTC.

This chain joins TRBV5-1 and TRBJ1-2, with 9 nucleotides matching TRBD1. Germline trimming cut 3 bases from V and 6 bases from J; bases unmatched to any gene: 6. Per germline, CDR1 SGHRS and CDR2 YFSETQ. This CDR3 has 14 amino acids. As DNA, the CDR3 is TGCGCCAGCAGCTGGGACAGGGAAAAAGATGGCTACACCTTC. Protein: CASSWDREKDGYTF.

The chain is built from TRBV5-1 and TRBJ1-3, with 9 bases that match TRBD1. Germline assignment: CDR1 SGHRS and CDR2 YFSETQ. The CDR3 runs to 14 residues. V lost 3 bases and J lost 4; bases outside the gene matches: 2. The CDR3 region has the DNA TGCGCCAGCAGCTCACAGGGGGCAGGAAACACCATATATTTT. Translating gives CASSSQGAGNTIYF.

The CDR3 DNA follows: TGTGCCAGCAGCTTAGACGGGGGAGAGACCCAGTACTTC. Translation gives CASSLDGGETQYF. The chain links TRBV7-2 to TRBJ2-5; weak D call: TRBD2 (6 bases). The V gene's germline CDR1 is SGHTA and CDR2 FQGNSA. This CDR3 is built from 13 residues. V was shortened by 1 base and J by 4 bases, with 7 bases between the two germline ends.

This clone was seen just once. This chain connects TRBV2 to TRBJ2-2; 7 bases align to TRBD2. Germline V CDR1 and CDR2: SNHLY, FYNNEI. The trim removed 2 bases at V and 7 bases at J, leaving 7 bases unmatched. This CDR3 spans 15 amino acids. The CDR3 here is CASSESRGVVGELFF. The CDR3, as DNA: TGTGCCAGCAGTGAATCTCGGGGGGTTGTCGGGGAGCTGTTTTTT.

J is TRBJ1-1 and V is TRBV19; D is unresolved. V gave up 4 bases and J gave up 5 bases, with 14 bases separating them. Germline CDR1 LNHDA, CDR2 SQIVND (reference sequence). The CDR3 length is 14 residues. The CDR3 region has the DNA TGTGCCAGTAGTAATTTGGGAGATCGGACTGAAGCTTTCTTT. Translation: CASSNLGDRTEAFF.

In nucleotides, the CDR3 is TGTGCCACCACCCCCTCGGAGCTGCGGGAGACCCAGTACTTC. The encoded protein is CATTPSELRETQYF. The gene calls are TRBV6-2 or TRBV6-3 and TRBJ2-5; unclear D gene. Trimming shortened V by 10 bases and J by 5 bases, and 20 bases separated the two germline ends. The germline V gene encodes CDR1 MNHEY and CDR2 SVGEGT. This CDR3 is 14 amino acids long.

The V call is TRBV5-1, the J call TRBJ2-5; D may be TRBD1 (5 bases). This CDR3 region has 14 residues. The germline V and J ends were trimmed by 4 bases and 1 base, with 11 bases remaining between them. Germline CDR1 SGHRS, CDR2 YFSETQ. CDR3 coding DNA: TGCGCCAGCAGCGGGTATAGGGGCCAAGAGACCCAGTACTTC. The encoded protein is CASSGYRGQETQYF.

The V call is TRBV19, the J call TRBJ2-1; the match to TRBD2 covers 11 bases. The germline V gene has CDR1 LNHDA and CDR2 SQIVND (reference sequence). J lost 2 bases, V lost 6 bases, and 0 bases had no gene match. The CDR3 has 14 amino acids. CDR3 sequence reads: CASRLAGAYNEQFF. The CDR3 DNA sequence: TGTGCCAGTAGACTAGCGGGGGCCTACAATGAGCAGTTCTTC.

A few counts support this clone. The genes are TRBV12-5 and TRBJ1-5; TRBD1 might be the D (5 bases). Germline CDR1 is LGHNT and CDR2 is FRNRAP. The CDR3 spans 15 residues. The germline V and J ends were trimmed by 6 bases and 0 bases, with 12 bases remaining between them. Here the CDR3 DNA reads TGTGCTAGTGGCGAGACAGTGTATAGCAATCAGCCCCAGCATTTT. Encoded protein: CASGETVYSNQPQHF.

DNA of the CDR3: TGTGCCGGGGCAGCAGATTCGAACACTGAAGCTTTCTTT. It encodes CAGAADSNTEAFF. The gene calls are TRBV7-9 and TRBJ1-1, with D maybe TRBD1 (5 bases). V lost 11 bases and J lost 1, with 14 bases in between. Per germline, CDR1 SEHNR and CDR2 FQNEAQ (reference sequence). This CDR3 has 13 residues.

This chain uses TRBV6-1 with TRBJ1-1; D unresolved. V was pared by 1 base and J by 5 bases, with 5 bases between. Germline CDR1 MNHNS, CDR2 SASEGT. The length of the CDR3 is 12 residues. CDR3 amino acids: CASSEGGTEAFF. The CDR3 nucleotides read TGTGCCAGCAGTGAAGGAGGGACTGAAGCTTTCTTT.

This clone is a singleton in its sample. The chain links TRBV6-5 to TRBJ1-2, with D unresolved. Germline V lookup: CDR1 MNHEY, CDR2 SVGAGI. This CDR3 is 15 amino acids long. V was pared by 0 bases and J by 5 bases, with 13 bases between. The CDR3 reads CASSYSTIDGYGYTF. The CDR3 DNA reads as TGTGCCAGCAGTTACTCAACGATCGACGGGTATGGCTACACCTTC.

A single count supports this clone. The V gene is TRBV4-1, the J gene TRBJ2-1, with 8 bases fitting TRBD2. Germline V CDR1 and CDR2: MGHRA, YSYEKL. Unmatched junction bases numbered 10, after V lost 4 bases and J lost 5 bases. The length of the CDR3 is 16 residues. The CDR3 DNA sequence: TGCGCCAGCAGCCCACCGGGGGCGGGGGGACACAATGAGCAGTTCTTC. Translation gives CASSPPGAGGHNEQFF.

The rearrangement joins TRBV15 to TRBJ1-6; weak D call: TRBD1 (6 bases). CDR1 and CDR2 from the germline V gene are LNHNV and YYDKDF (reference sequence). Trimming shortened V by 0 bases and J by 9 bases, and 15 bases separated the two germline ends. The CDR3 contains 16 residues. This CDR3 reads CATSRDRGGGGSPLHF. The CDR3 nucleotides are TGTGCCACCAGCAGAGATCGAGGGGGAGGGGGTTCACCCCTCCACTTT.

This clone occurred once. The chain uses TRBV24-1 and TRBJ2-3; the match to TRBD1 covers 10 bases. V shed 4 bases and J 5 bases; nucleotides not matched to a gene: 5. The CDR3 has 15 residues. Germline V gene data show CDR1 as KGHDR and CDR2 as SFDVKD. CDR3 residues: CATSDRDRGEDTQYF. CDR3 nucleotides: TGTGCCACCAGTGACAGGGACAGGGGAGAAGATACGCAGTATTTT.

The chain has TRBV4-1 and TRBJ1-2; tentative D call: TRBD1 (5 bases). Germline V lookup: CDR1 MGHRA, CDR2 YSYEKL. Trimming shortened V by 3 bases and J by 4 bases, and 21 bases separated the two germline ends. The CDR3 runs 17 residues. In DNA, the CDR3 is TGCGCCAGCAGCCAGGACCCGGGGGGGGTAACTATCTATGGCTACACCTTC. The encoded protein is CASSQDPGGVTIYGYTF.